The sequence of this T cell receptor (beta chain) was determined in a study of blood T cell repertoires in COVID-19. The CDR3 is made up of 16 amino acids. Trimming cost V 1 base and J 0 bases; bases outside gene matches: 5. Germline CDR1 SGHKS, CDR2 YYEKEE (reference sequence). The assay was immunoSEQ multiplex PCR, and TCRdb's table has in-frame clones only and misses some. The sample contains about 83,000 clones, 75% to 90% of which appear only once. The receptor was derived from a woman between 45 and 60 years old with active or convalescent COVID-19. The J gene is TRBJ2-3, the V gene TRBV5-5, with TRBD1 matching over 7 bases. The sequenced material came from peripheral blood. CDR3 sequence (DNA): TGTGCCAGCAGCTTGAGAGGGGGCGCAAGCACAGATACGCAGTATTTT. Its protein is CASSLRGGASTDTQYF. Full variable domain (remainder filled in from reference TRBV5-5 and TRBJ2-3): DAGVTQSPTHLIKTRGQQVTLRCSPISGHKSVSWYQQVLGQGPQFIFQYYEKEERGRGNFPDRFSARQFPNYSSELNVNALLLGDSALYLCASSLRGGASTDTQYFGPGTRLTVL.